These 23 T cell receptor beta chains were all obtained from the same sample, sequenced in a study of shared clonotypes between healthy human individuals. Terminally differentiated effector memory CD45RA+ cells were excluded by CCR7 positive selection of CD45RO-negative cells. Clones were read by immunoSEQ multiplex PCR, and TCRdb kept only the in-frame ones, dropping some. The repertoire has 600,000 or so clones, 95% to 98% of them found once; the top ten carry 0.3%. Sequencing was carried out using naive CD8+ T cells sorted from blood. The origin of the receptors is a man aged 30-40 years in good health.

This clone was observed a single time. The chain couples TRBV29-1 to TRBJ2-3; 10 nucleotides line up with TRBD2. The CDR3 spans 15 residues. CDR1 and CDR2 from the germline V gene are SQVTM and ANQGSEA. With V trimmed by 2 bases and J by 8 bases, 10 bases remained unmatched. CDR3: CSVEWLAGEDGTQYF. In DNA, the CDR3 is TGCAGCGTTGAATGGCTAGCGGGAGAGGATGGTACGCAGTATTTT.

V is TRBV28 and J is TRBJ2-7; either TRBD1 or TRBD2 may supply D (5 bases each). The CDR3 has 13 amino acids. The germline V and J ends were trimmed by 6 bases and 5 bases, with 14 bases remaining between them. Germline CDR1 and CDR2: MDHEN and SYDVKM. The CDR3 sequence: CASSNPRGDEQYF. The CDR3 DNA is TGTGCCAGCAGCAACCCACGGGGCGACGAGCAGTACTTC.

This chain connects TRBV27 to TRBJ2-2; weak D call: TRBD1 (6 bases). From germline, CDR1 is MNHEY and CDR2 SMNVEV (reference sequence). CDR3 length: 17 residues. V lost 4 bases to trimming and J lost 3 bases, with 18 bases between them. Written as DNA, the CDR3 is TGTGCCAGCAGTTGGGTTGTTACAGGGTTATACACCGGGGAGCTGTTTTTT. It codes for CASSWVVTGLYTGELFF.

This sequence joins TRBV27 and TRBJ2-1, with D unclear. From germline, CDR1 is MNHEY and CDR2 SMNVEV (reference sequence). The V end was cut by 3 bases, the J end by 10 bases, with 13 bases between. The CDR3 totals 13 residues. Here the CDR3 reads CASSLGNGREQFF. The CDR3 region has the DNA TGTGCCAGCAGTTTGGGTAATGGCAGGGAGCAGTTCTTC.

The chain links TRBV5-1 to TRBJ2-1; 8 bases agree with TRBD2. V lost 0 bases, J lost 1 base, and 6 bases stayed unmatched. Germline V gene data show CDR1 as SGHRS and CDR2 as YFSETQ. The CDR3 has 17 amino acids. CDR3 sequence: CASSLGGLATSYNEQFF. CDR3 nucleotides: TGCGCCAGCAGCTTGGGAGGACTAGCCACTTCCTACAATGAGCAGTTCTTC. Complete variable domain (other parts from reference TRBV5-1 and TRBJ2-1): KAGVTQTPRYLIKTRGQQVTLSCSPISGHRSVSWYQQTPGQGLQFLFEYFSETQRNKGNFPGRFSGRQFSNSRSEMNVSTLELGDSALYLCASSLGGLATSYNEQFFGPGTRLTVL.

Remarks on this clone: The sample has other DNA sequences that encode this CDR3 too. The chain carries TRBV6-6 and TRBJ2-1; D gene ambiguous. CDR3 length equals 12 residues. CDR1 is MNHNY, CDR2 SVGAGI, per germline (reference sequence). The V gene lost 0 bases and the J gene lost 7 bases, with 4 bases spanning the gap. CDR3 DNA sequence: TGTGCCAGCAGTTACTCCGGGAATGAGCAGTTCTTC. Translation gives CASSYSGNEQFF.

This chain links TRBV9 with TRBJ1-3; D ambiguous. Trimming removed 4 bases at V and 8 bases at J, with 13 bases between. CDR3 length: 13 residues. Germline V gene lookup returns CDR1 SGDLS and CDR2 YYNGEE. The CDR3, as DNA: TGTGCCAGCAGCATCCCCGGTGGGGACACCATATATTTT. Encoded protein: CASSIPGGDTIYF.

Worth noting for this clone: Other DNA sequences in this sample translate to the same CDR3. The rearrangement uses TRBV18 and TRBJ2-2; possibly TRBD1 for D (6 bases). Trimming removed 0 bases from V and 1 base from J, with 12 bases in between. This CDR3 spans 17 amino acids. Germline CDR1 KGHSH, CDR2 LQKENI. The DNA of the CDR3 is TGTGCCAGCTCACCACCGAAAACAGGGCTGAACACCGGGGAGCTGTTTTTT. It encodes CASSPPKTGLNTGELFF.

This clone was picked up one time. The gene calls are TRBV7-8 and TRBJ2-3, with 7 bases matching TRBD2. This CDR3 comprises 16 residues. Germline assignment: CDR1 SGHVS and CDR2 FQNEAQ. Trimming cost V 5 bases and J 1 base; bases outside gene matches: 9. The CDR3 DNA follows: TGTGCCAGCAGCCTAGTCCAGCGGGGAGGCACAGATACGCAGTATTTT. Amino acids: CASSLVQRGGTDTQYF.

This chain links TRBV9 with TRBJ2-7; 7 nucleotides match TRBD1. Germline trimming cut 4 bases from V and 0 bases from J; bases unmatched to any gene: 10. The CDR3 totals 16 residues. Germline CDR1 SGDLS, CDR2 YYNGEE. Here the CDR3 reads CASSPGPGTVSYEQYF. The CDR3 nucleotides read TGTGCCAGCAGCCCCGGACCCGGGACAGTCTCCTACGAGCAGTACTTC.

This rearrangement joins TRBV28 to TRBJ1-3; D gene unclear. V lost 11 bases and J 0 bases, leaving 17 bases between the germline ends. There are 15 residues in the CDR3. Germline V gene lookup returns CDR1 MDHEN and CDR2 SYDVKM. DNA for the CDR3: TGTGCCTCGTTAAAGCAGGTCCCCTCTGGAAACACCATATATTTT. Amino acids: CASLKQVPSGNTIYF.

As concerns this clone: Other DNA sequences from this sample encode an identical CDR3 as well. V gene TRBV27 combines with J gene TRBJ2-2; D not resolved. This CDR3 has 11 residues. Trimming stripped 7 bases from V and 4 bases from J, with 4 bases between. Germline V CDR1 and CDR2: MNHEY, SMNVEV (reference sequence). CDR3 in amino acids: CASTSTGELFF. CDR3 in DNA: TGTGCCAGCACCTCCACCGGGGAGCTGTTTTTT.

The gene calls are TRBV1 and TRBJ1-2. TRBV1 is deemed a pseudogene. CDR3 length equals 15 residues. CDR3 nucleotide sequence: TGCACCAGCAGGATTACTGTGCGAAAGACCTATGGCTACACCTTC. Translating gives CTSRITVRKTYGYTF.

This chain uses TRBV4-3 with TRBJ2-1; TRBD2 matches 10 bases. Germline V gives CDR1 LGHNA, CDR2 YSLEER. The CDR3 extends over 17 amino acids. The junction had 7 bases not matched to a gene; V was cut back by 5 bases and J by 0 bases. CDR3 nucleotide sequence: TGCGCCAGCAGCGACCGACTAGCGGGCAGCTCCTACAATGAGCAGTTCTTC. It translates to CASSDRLAGSSYNEQFF.

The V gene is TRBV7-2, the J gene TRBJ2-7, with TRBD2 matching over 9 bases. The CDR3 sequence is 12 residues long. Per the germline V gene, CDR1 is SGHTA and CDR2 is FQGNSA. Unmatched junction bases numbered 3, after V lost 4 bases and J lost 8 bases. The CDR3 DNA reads TGTGCCAGCAGCTCACTAGCGGGCCAGCAGTACTTC. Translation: CASSSLAGQQYF.

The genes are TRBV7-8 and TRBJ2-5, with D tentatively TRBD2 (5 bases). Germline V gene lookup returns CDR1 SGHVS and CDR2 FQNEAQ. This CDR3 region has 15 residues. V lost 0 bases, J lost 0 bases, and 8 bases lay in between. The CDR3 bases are TGTGCCAGCAGCTTAGCTTCCGGGGACCAAGAGACCCAGTACTTC. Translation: CASSLASGDQETQYF.

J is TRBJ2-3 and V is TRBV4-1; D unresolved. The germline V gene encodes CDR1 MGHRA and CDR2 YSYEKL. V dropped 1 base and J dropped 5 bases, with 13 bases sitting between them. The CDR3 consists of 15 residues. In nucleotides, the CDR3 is TGCGCCAGCAGCCAAGCGGAGATGGTAGGAGATACGCAGTATTTT. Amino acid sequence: CASSQAEMVGDTQYF.

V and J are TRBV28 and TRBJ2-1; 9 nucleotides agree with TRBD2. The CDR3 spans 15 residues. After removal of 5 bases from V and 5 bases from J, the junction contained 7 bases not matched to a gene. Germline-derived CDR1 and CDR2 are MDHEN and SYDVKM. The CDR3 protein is CASSGWREGNNEQFF. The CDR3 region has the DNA TGTGCCAGCAGTGGGTGGCGGGAGGGTAACAATGAGCAGTTCTTC.

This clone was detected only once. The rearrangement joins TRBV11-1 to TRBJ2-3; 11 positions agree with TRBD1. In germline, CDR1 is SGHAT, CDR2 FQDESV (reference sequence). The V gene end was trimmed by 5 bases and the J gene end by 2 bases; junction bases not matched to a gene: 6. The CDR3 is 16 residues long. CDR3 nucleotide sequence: TGTGCCAGCAGCACCTGGACAGGGGGCTTCACAGATACGCAGTATTTT. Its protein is CASSTWTGGFTDTQYF.

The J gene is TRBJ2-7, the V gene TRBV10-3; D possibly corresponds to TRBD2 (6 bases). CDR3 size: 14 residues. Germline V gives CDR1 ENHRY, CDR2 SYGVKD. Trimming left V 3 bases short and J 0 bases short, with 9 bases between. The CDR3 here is CAISDVGSSYEQYF. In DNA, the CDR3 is TGTGCCATCAGTGACGTCGGGAGCTCCTACGAGCAGTACTTC.

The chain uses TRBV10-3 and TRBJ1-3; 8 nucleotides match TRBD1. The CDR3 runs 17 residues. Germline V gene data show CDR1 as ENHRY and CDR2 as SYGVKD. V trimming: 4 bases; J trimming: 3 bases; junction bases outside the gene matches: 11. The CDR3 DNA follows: TGTGCCATCAGTGCTTATTCAGGGGGCGCGGATGGAAACACCATATATTTT. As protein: CAISAYSGGADGNTIYF.

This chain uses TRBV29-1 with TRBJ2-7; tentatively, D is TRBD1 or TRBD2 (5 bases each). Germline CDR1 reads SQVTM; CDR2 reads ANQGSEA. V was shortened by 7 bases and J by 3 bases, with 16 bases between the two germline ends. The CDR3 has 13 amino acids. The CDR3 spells CSAMLGVYYEQYF. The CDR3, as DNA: TGCAGCGCAATGCTGGGGGTTTACTACGAGCAGTACTTC.

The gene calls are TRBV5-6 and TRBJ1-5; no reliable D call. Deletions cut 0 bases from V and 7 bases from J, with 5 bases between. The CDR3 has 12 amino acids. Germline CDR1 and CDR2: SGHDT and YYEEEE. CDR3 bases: TGTGCCAGCAGCTTGGGTATCCAGCCCCAGCATTTT. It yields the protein CASSLGIQPQHF.